A single T cell receptor beta chain is shown here with its context. This clone showed up just a few times. What antigen it recognizes has not been identified. Base qualities were left out, and no much larger clone turns up one base away. Library construction relied on the immunoSEQ multiplex PCR assay. TCRdb stores this immuneACCESS table with in-frame sequences only. Part of the clones is absent; in the studies checked, under half of the shortfall reflects unresolved V genes, and no reason is known for the rest. Within this sample are under 700,000 clones, with about four fifths of them counted one time only. Of the sample, around 0.013% falls within the top ten clones. This specimen belongs to a study of shared T cell receptors in the human thymus (dated by TCRdb to about 2021). Regarding the complete study: The study examined how the human thymus generates shared, self-reactive T-cell receptor alpha chains.

Including cysteine and phenylalanine, the CDR3 has 13 amino acids. Of the read, only the CDR3 DNA is kept; its 39 bases are in frame from base 1. V gives up 6 bases and J gives up 5 bases, and the segment between their germline ends measures 11 bases. Reading the germline V gene gives CDR1 MGHDK and CDR2 SYGVNS. These same records also appear under a second study, on human thymus T cells. In that second paper, the authors write: The donors were immunologically healthy infants in Finland who had open corrective cardiac surgery for congenital heart defects. The thymus tissue came from surgical resects taken out during corrective cardiac surgery. Usage of V and J gene segments appeared to be biased in both the thymic and the peripheral blood repertoires. According to the related research, thymic TCR repertoires were highly overlapping among unrelated individuals. The study characterized TCR alpha and beta repertoires from eight infant thymus samples and a few related peripheral blood samples. Donor ages ranged from roughly 7 to 250 days, and the cohort comprised 5 to 7 male and a couple of female infants. Thymocytes were mechanically released from the tissue and were stored as pellets of about 10-30 million cells at -70 degrees C. A QIAsymphony instrument was used to extract genomic DNA from the frozen cell pellets. Using the immunoSEQ multiplex PCR assay, the TCRB and TCRAD loci were amplified from a standardized quantity of quality-controlled genomic DNA. Amplicons spanned the V(D)J region at a length sufficient to cover the CDR3 and identify V and J genes. The commercial immunoSEQ service was used to sequence amplicons on an Illumina platform. Primer bias and sequencing errors were corrected using previously described methods, and TCRAD and TCRB definitions followed the IMGT database. Repertoires were analysed with immunoSEQ Analyzer 3.0 and VDJTools, covering basic statistics, V/J segment usage, diversity estimates, rarefaction and pairwise overlap. Diversity was estimated using the Chao1, ChaoE, Efron-Thisted, Shannon and inverse Simpson indices, and was also estimated on datasets down-sampled to the size of the smallest sample. Repertoire overlap used strict matching of CDR3 nucleotide sequence, V gene and J gene, with Jaccard-based multidimensional scaling clustering. Thymus samples yielded on average roughly 810,000 unique TCRB clonotypes, compared with around 91,000 from blood samples.

The sample was thymocytes. The sequence came from a boy younger than two with a congenital heart defect. Donor details come from another sample of the same person, matched by shared clones. The chain is made from TRBV25-1 and TRBJ2-1, with a weak D call of TRBD2 (6 bases match). The DNA is TGTGCCAGCAGCGGGAGTCCAAACAATGAGCAGTTCTTC. Translated, this gives CASSGSPNNEQFF. Here the CDR3 is joined to the reference TRBV25-1 and TRBJ2-1 genes, and the full variable domain is: EADIYQTPRYLVIGTGKKITLECSQTMGHDKMYWYQQDPGMELHLIHYSYGVNSTEKGDLSSESTVSRIRTEHFPLTLESARPSHTSQYLCASSGSPNNEQFFGPGTRLTVL.